Below are 29 T cell receptor beta chains sequenced from a single sample in a study of T cells in Graves' hyperthyroidism and ophthalmopathy. RNA transcripts were the template for amplifying TCR beta CDR3 regions. An initial round of RT-PCR targeting the TCR CDR3 relied on the HTBI primer set. TCRdb itself ran the multiplex PCR reads through MiXCR, one entry per CDR3 protein. The sample lists a few hundred thousand distinct CDR3 sequences; about 15% were seen once. Sequenced material: blood. These receptors came from a woman aged 18-35 years with Graves' hyperthyroidism that later progressed to Graves' ophthalmopathy.

In the case of this clonotype: It may be a read error: a sequence one base away is much more abundant. The genes are TRBV27 and TRBJ2-5; the D is unclear. CDR1 and CDR2 from the germline V gene are MNHEY and SMNVEV (reference sequence). This CDR3 is built from 12 residues. The CDR3 here is CASGSTQVTQYF. CDR3 bases: TGTGCCAGCGGATCGACACAAGTGACCCAGTACTTC.

In the case of this clonotype: Possible read error: a much larger clone is one base away. The chain links TRBV20-1 to TRBJ2-1, with D perhaps matching TRBD2 (5 bases). Germline-derived CDR1 and CDR2 are DFQATT and SNEGSKA (reference sequence). The ends were cut back, 2 bases at V and 4 bases at J, with 18 bases in the middle. There are 16 residues in the CDR3. CDR3 in amino acids: CSARPTNGPEYNEQFF. As DNA, the CDR3 is TGCAGTGCTAGACCGACTAACGGGCCGGAATACAATGAGCAGTTCTTC.

The sample holds many counts of this clonotype. This rearrangement joins TRBV7-9 to TRBJ1-5, with D unresolved. V shed 1 base and J shed 0 bases, with 10 bases lying between them. The CDR3 covers 16 residues. From germline, CDR1 is SEHNR and CDR2 FQNEAQ (reference sequence). The CDR3 DNA reads as TGTGCCAGCAGCTTAGGGGGAATTCTTAGCAATCAGCCCCAGCATTTT. This translates into CASSLGGILSNQPQHF. Based on the CDR3 plus reference TRBV7-9 and TRBJ1-5, the full variable domain is DTGVSQNPRHKITKRGQNVTFRCDPISEHNRLYWYRQTLGQGPEFLTYFQNEAQLEKSRLLSDRFSAERPKGSFSTLEIQRTEQGDSAMYLCASSLGGILSNQPQHFGDGTRLSIL.

The CDR3 nucleotides are TGTGCCACTAAACTAGCGGGAGGGCAAGAGACCCAGTACTTC. Its protein product is CATKLAGGQETQYF. This chain connects TRBV10-3 to TRBJ2-5; 13 bases are a match to TRBD2. Germline CDR1 and CDR2: ENHRY and SYGVKD. J lost 2 bases, V lost 10 bases, and 4 bases had no gene match. CDR3 length equals 14 residues.

This clonotype was recorded many times. The genes are TRBV12-3 or TRBV12-4 and TRBJ2-7; 7 bases line up with TRBD2. J lost 5 bases, V lost 2 bases, and 3 bases had no gene match. This CDR3 is built from 13 residues. This chain's CDR3 is CASSLRGDHEQYF. DNA of the CDR3: TGTGCCAGCAGTTTACGGGGGGACCACGAGCAGTACTTC.

This clonotype appeared many times. The chain has TRBV3-1 and TRBJ1-4; D perhaps matches TRBD1 (5 bases). Germline V gene sequence: CDR1 LGHDT, CDR2 YNNKEL (reference sequence). The CDR3 has 14 amino acids. Trimming removed 5 bases from V and 4 bases from J, with 11 bases in between. Here the CDR3 DNA reads TGTGCCAGCAGCAAGACAGATCGTAATGAAAAACTGTTTTTT. Translated: CASSKTDRNEKLFF.

The V call is TRBV27, the J call TRBJ2-6; D not resolved. V was trimmed by 5 bases and J by 4 bases, leaving 12 bases between them. The CDR3 length is 15 residues. The V gene's germline CDR1 is MNHEY and CDR2 SMNVEV (reference sequence). CDR3 sequence reads: CASSPYLAGANVLTF. The CDR3 DNA follows: TGTGCCAGCAGTCCCTACTTGGCCGGGGCCAACGTCCTGACTTTC.

This clonotype came up a few times. The CDR3 nucleotides are TGTGCCAGCAGAGCCAGGGTTTATGGGGCCAACGTCCTGACTTTC. This encodes CASRARVYGANVLTF. The chain combines TRBV6-1 with TRBJ2-6; a weak D match, TRBD1 (5 bases). This CDR3 comprises 15 residues. Germline values: CDR1 MNHNS, CDR2 SASEGT. Trimming stripped 6 bases from V and 3 bases from J, with 12 bases between.

Many counts were recorded for this clonotype. J is TRBJ2-7 and V is TRBV28; 7 nucleotides agree with TRBD1. Germline V gene lookup returns CDR1 MDHEN and CDR2 SYDVKM. Trimming at V came to 5 bases and at J to 5 bases, leaving 9 bases not matched to a gene. This CDR3 has 14 amino acids. Here the CDR3 reads CASSAPQGFHEQYF. CDR3 nucleotides: TGTGCCAGCAGTGCCCCACAGGGGTTCCACGAGCAGTACTTC. Filled out from reference TRBV28 and TRBJ2-7, the complete variable domain reads DVKVTQSSRYLVKRTGEKVFLECVQDMDHENMFWYRQDPGLGLRLIYFSYDVKMKEKGDIPEGYSVSREKKERFSLILESASTNQTSMYLCASSAPQGFHEQYFGPGTRLTVT.

A few counts support this clonotype. V gene TRBV28 combines with J gene TRBJ2-7, with D possibly being TRBD1 (5 bases). This CDR3 is built from 12 residues. V gave up 5 bases and J gave up 3 bases, with 8 bases separating them. The germline V gene encodes CDR1 MDHEN and CDR2 SYDVKM. In DNA form, the CDR3 reads TGTGCCAGCAGTCGACAGCGCTACGAGCAGTACTTC. Translation gives CASSRQRYEQYF.

The rearrangement uses TRBV12-3 or TRBV12-4 and TRBJ1-3; tentative D call: TRBD1 (5 bases). CDR3 length: 16 residues. Trimming removed 3 bases at V and 1 base at J, with 13 bases between. The CDR3, as DNA: TGTGCCAGCAGTTTTAAAATACAGGCTTCTGGAAACACCATATATTTT. Its protein product is CASSFKIQASGNTIYF.

Only a few counts were recorded for this clonotype. The chain couples TRBV6-2 or TRBV6-3 to TRBJ2-1; D is ambiguous. The CDR3 has 16 amino acids. V shed 8 bases and J shed 4 bases, with 21 bases lying between them. CDR1 is MNHEY, CDR2 SVGEGT, per germline. This CDR3 is CASWPTEPLSYNEQFF. In nucleotides, the CDR3 is TGTGCCAGCTGGCCGACGGAGCCCCTTTCTTACAATGAGCAGTTCTTC.

This clonotype was seen many times. V and J are TRBV27 and TRBJ1-2; tentatively, D is TRBD1 (5 bases). Trimming pared 5 bases from V and 1 base from J, leaving 29 bases between. CDR1 and CDR2 from the germline V gene are MNHEY and SMNVEV (reference sequence). This CDR3 contains 20 residues. The CDR3 bases are TGTGCCAGCAGTGCTCTGCTTTGGTGGACTCCCGGAGGACATAACTATGGCTACACCTTC. Residues: CASSALLWWTPGGHNYGYTF.

Many counts were recorded for this clonotype. The chain has TRBV28 and TRBJ2-7; TRBD1 aligns across 8 bases. Germline assignment: CDR1 MDHEN and CDR2 SYDVKM. The length of the CDR3 is 16 residues. The ends lost 5 bases at V and 2 bases at J; junction bases unmatched: 11. CDR3 nucleotide sequence: TGTGCCAGCAGTGTAGAAGACAGGGGAAAGGCCTACGAGCAGTACTTC. Translated: CASSVEDRGKAYEQYF.

There are many counts of this clonotype. V gene TRBV11-2 combines with J gene TRBJ2-7, with 12 positions matching TRBD2. This CDR3 is built from 14 residues. Germline loops: CDR1 SGHAT, CDR2 FQNNGV. V gave up 4 bases and J gave up 7 bases; unmatched junction bases: 5. This CDR3 reads CASSSGLAGREQYF. The CDR3 DNA reads TGTGCCAGCAGCTCCGGACTAGCGGGAAGGGAGCAGTACTTC.

This clonotype was observed at least ten times. The chain uses TRBV4-1 and TRBJ1-1; D gene unclear. The CDR3 runs 14 residues. The V end was cut by 1 base, the J end by 2 bases, with 8 bases between. The germline CDR1 and CDR2 sequences are MGHRA and YSYEKL. CDR3 loop: CASSQGVVNTEAFF. CDR3 sequence (DNA): TGCGCCAGCAGCCAAGGGGTCGTCAACACTGAAGCTTTCTTT.

As concerns this clonotype: A much more abundant neighbour one base away suggests this may be a read error. CDR3 region: CASSPTPGQAGHGYTF. DNA for the CDR3: TGTGCCAGCAGCCCTACCCCGGGACAAGCCGGCCATGGCTACACCTTC. The chain employs TRBV3-1 and TRBJ1-2, with TRBD1 as a possible D gene (6 bases). The CDR3 has 16 residues. Germline V lookup: CDR1 LGHDT, CDR2 YNNKEL (reference sequence). The V end was cut by 4 bases, the J end by 6 bases, with 21 bases between. The full variable domain, completed using reference TRBV3-1 and TRBJ1-2, is DTAVSQTPKYLVTQMGNDKSIKCEQNLGHDTMYWYKQDSKKFLKIMFSYNNKELIINETVPNRFSPKSPDKAHLNLHINSLELGDSAVYFCASSPTPGQAGHGYTFGSGTRLTVV.

This clonotype was recorded at least ten times. The V and J genes are TRBV15 and TRBJ2-7, with TRBD1 matching 7 bases. Looked up from germline, CDR1 is LNHNV and CDR2 is YYDKDF (reference sequence). The ends lost 4 bases at V and 2 bases at J; junction bases unmatched: 8. The CDR3 runs to 15 residues. Here the CDR3 DNA reads TGTGCCACCAGCACTTGGGACAGACTACCCTACGAGCAGTACTTC. Its protein product is CATSTWDRLPYEQYF. Full variable domain (rest looked up from reference TRBV15 and TRBJ2-7): DAMVIQNPRYQVTQFGKPVTLSCSQTLNHNVMYWYQQKSSQAPKLLFHYYDKDFNNEADTPDNFQSRRPNTSFCFLDIRSPGLGDTAMYLCATSTWDRLPYEQYFGPGTRLTVT.

Notes on this clonotype: This may arise from a read error, as a much more abundant clone is one base away. The V and J genes are TRBV6-6 and TRBJ2-7; a possible D gene is TRBD2 (7 bases). Germline V gene sequence: CDR1 MNHNY, CDR2 SVGAGI (reference sequence). This CDR3 region has 15 residues. The chain's CDR3 is CASSYSRGGTYGQYF. For the CDR3, the DNA is TGTGCCAGCAGTTACTCCAGGGGAGGGACTTACGGGCAGTACTTC.

The sample holds many counts of this clonotype. This chain connects TRBV12-3 or TRBV12-4 to TRBJ2-7; 11 bases match TRBD2. Germline trimming cut 6 bases from V and 1 base from J; bases unmatched to any gene: 17. The CDR3 runs to 19 residues. The CDR3 region has the DNA TGTGCCAGCAGCCCTATAGCGGGAGGGCCGGTTAATAGTTCCTACGAGCAGTACTTC. Protein: CASSPIAGGPVNSSYEQYF.

In this sample, this clonotype turned up a few times. CDR3 amino acids: CASSYSAGLAELFF. CDR3 nucleotides: TGTGCCAGCAGTTACTCCGCCGGACTAGCTGAGCTGTTTTTT. J is TRBJ2-2 and V is TRBV6-2 or TRBV6-3, with 8 positions matching TRBD2. Germline trimming cut 0 bases from V and 11 bases from J; bases unmatched to any gene: 5. The germline CDR1 and CDR2 sequences are MNHEY and SVGEGT. The CDR3 has 14 residues.

This clonotype showed up just a few times. The V gene is TRBV27, the J gene TRBJ2-1; 9 bases line up with TRBD2. The CDR3 is 15 amino acids. The germline CDR1 and CDR2 sequences are MNHEY and SMNVEV (reference sequence). V lost 4 bases to trimming and J lost 5 bases; unmatched junction nucleotides: 6. For the CDR3, the DNA is TGTGCCAGCAGTTCCCCTAGCGGGGCCCACAATGAGCAGTTCTTC. It yields the protein CASSSPSGAHNEQFF.

This rearrangement joins TRBV29-1 to TRBJ2-7; TRBD1 matches 10 bases. The CDR3 covers 14 residues. Germline V CDR1 and CDR2: SQVTM, ANQGSEA. With V trimmed by 4 bases and J by 7 bases, 10 bases remained unmatched. Here the CDR3 reads CSVVPGTGAGEQYF. In DNA form, the CDR3 reads TGCAGCGTTGTCCCCGGGACAGGGGCAGGGGAGCAGTACTTC.

In its sample, this clonotype was seen many times. The chain recombines TRBV2 with TRBJ1-1; a possible D gene is TRBD1 (5 bases). This CDR3 spans 12 amino acids. CDR1 and CDR2 from the germline V gene are SNHLY and FYNNEI. Trimming removed 5 bases at V and 2 bases at J, with 6 bases between. Written as DNA, the CDR3 is TGTGCCAGCAGTAGGGACAACACTGAAGCTTTCTTT. This sequence encodes CASSRDNTEAFF. The whole variable domain, filled in from reference TRBV2 and TRBJ1-1, reads EPEVTQTPSHQVTQMGQEVILRCVPISNHLYFYWYRQILGQKVEFLVSFYNNEISEKSEIFDDQFSVERPDGSNFTLKIRSTKLEDSAMYFCASSRDNTEAFFGQGTRLTVV.

The table lists this clonotype with many counts. The chain recombines TRBV29-1 with TRBJ1-1, with D possibly being TRBD1 (5 bases). CDR3 length equals 12 residues. Germline CDR1 is SQVTM and CDR2 is ANQGSEA. V lost 7 bases to trimming and J lost 10 bases, with 19 bases between them. The DNA for the CDR3 is TGCAGCGGATCGGATCCCGGGACGGGAGCTTTCTTT. Amino acid sequence: CSGSDPGTGAFF.

This clonotype has a count of ten or more. CDR3 loop: CASRPTGGNRNEQFF. CDR3 nucleotides: TGTGCCAGCAGGCCCACGGGGGGGAATAGGAATGAGCAGTTCTTC. This chain joins TRBV28 and TRBJ2-1, with 8 nucleotides matching TRBD2. The CDR3 is 15 amino acids. Germline trimming cut 6 bases from V and 7 bases from J; bases unmatched to any gene: 11. Germline CDR1 is MDHEN and CDR2 is SYDVKM.

J is TRBJ2-1 and V is TRBV14; TRBD2 matches at 9 bases. J lost 9 bases, V lost 6 bases, and 12 bases had no gene match. Germline CDR1 SGHDN, CDR2 FVKESK. This CDR3 is 15 amino acids long. The CDR3 region has the DNA TGTGCCAGCAGTGGGTTTGCGACTAGCGGCTCTGAGCAGTTCTTC. Protein: CASSGFATSGSEQFF.

There are a few counts of this clonotype. This chain links TRBV12-3 or TRBV12-4 with TRBJ2-1; unclear D gene. The V end was cut by 7 bases, the J end by 8 bases, with 15 bases between. CDR3 size: 13 residues. The CDR3 sequence: CASMVLARDEQFF. DNA of the CDR3: TGTGCCAGCATGGTGTTAGCTCGCGATGAGCAGTTCTTC.

This chain links TRBV4-1 with TRBJ2-4; 7 bases align to TRBD1. V was clipped by 4 bases and J by 4 bases; unmatched bases: 13. CDR3 length: 17 residues. The germline V gene encodes CDR1 MGHRA and CDR2 YSYEKL. The CDR3 DNA sequence: TGCGCCAGCAGCCCTTTTCGGGGTGGACAGGAAAAAAACATTCAGTACTTC. It is translated as CASSPFRGGQEKNIQYF.